The 16 T cell receptor beta chains below were found in one sample sequenced in a study of control samples from healthy donors and cancer patients (dated by TCRdb to 2019 to 2021). The library relied on the immunoSEQ multiplex PCR assay. Entries here come from immuneACCESS through TCRdb and include only in-frame sequences with V and J called. Some clones fail to appear in such tables; in the studies checked, an unresolved V gene covers under half of the shortfall, and the cause of the remainder is unknown. Across this sample there are about 160,000 clones, with 80% to 95% seen only once. The ten largest clones capture 0.68% of the sample. The sequencing sample was made of blood. These receptors all come from a woman in her twenties or thirties in good health.

This clone has just one count. V and J are TRBV24-1 and TRBJ2-1; the match to TRBD1 covers 11 bases. Per germline, CDR1 KGHDR and CDR2 SFDVKD. The CDR3 is 18 residues long. V lost 5 bases to trimming and J lost 8 bases; unmatched junction nucleotides: 16. CDR3 amino acids: CATSGPDGGTGGTYEQFF. The CDR3 DNA sequence: TGTGCCACCAGTGGTCCCGACGGTGGGACAGGGGGGACATATGAGCAGTTCTTC.

The rearrangement joins TRBV30 to TRBJ2-1; no clear D. Trimming took 1 base from V and 2 from J, leaving 12 bases between them. Germline V gene sequence: CDR1 GTSNPN, CDR2 SVGIG (reference sequence). The CDR3 runs to 15 residues. The CDR3 DNA is TGTGCCTGGAGTGGGTTGGCCCCCACCTACAATGAGCAGTTCTTC. Protein product: CAWSGLAPTYNEQFF.

This chain uses TRBV24-1 with TRBJ2-3, with TRBD2 matching 9 bases. V lost 3 bases and J lost 2; bases outside the gene matches: 8. The CDR3 is made up of 17 amino acids. Germline values: CDR1 KGHDR, CDR2 SFDVKD. CDR3 nucleotide sequence: TGTGCCACCAGTGATACCCGGGGACTAGCAACCACAGATACGCAGTATTTT. Translated: CATSDTRGLATTDTQYF.

In DNA, the CDR3 is TGTGCCAGCAGTTACTGGAGAGGGGGAGAGACCCAGTACTTC. Protein sequence: CASSYWRGGETQYF. The J gene is TRBJ2-5, the V gene TRBV6-5; D is possibly TRBD1 (6 bases). V was trimmed by 1 base and J by 4 bases, leaving 10 bases between them. The CDR3 spans 14 residues. Germline V gene data show CDR1 as MNHEY and CDR2 as SVGAGI.

J is TRBJ1-5 and V is TRBV27; tentative D call: TRBD1 (6 bases). CDR1 is MNHEY and CDR2 is SMNVEV in the germline V gene (reference sequence). The length of the CDR3 is 16 residues. Trimming removed 4 bases at V and 5 bases at J, with 18 bases between. The CDR3 sequence is CASSSQWDIGDQPQHF. In DNA form, the CDR3 reads TGTGCCAGCAGTTCGCAGTGGGACATAGGAGATCAGCCCCAGCATTTT.

The chain is built from TRBV7-6 and TRBJ2-7; perhaps TRBD2 as D (6 bases). Germline loops: CDR1 SGHVS, CDR2 FNYEAQ. V was pared by 8 bases and J by 3 bases, with 11 bases between. The CDR3 sequence is 12 residues long. In DNA, the CDR3 is TGTGCCAGCGGGACTGGAAACTACGAGCAGTACTTC. This gives the protein CASGTGNYEQYF.

V and J are TRBV2 and TRBJ2-3; possibly TRBD1 or TRBD2 for D (5 bases each). CDR1 and CDR2 from the germline V gene are SNHLY and FYNNEI. Between the trimmed V and J ends, which lost 5 bases and 6 bases, there was a span of 9 bases. The CDR3 loop spans 12 amino acids. CDR3 bases: TGTGCCAGCAGTCCTGAGGGGGATACGCAGTATTTT. Residues: CASSPEGDTQYF.

This clone was picked up one time. The chain links TRBV25-1 to TRBJ2-2; a weak D match, TRBD1 (6 bases). CDR3 length equals 15 residues. Germline V gives CDR1 MGHDK, CDR2 SYGVNS. V was trimmed by 3 bases and J by 5 bases, leaving 13 bases between them. The CDR3 is CASSDQGLRTGELFF. DNA of the CDR3: TGTGCCAGCAGTGATCAGGGGCTAAGGACCGGGGAGCTGTTTTTT.

V gene TRBV10-1 combines with J gene TRBJ1-5; D ambiguous. CDR3 size: 16 residues. Germline loops: CDR1 WNHNN, CDR2 SYGVQD (reference sequence). V lost 11 bases to trimming and J lost 5 bases, with 25 bases between them. CDR3 bases: TGCGCCGCCGGCCCCCCAGGCGGAACCTCCGATCAGCCCCAGCATTTT. Its protein is CAAGPPGGTSDQPQHF.

As for this clone: The junction shows a germline mismatch at one end, possibly a read error. The chain uses TRBV27 and TRBJ2-1, with 9 nucleotides matching TRBD2. This CDR3 has 14 amino acids. Germline CDR1 MNHEY, CDR2 SMNVEV (reference sequence). The CDR3 region has the DNA TGTGCCACCAGTTGGCTAGCGGGATCCAATGAGCAGTTCTTC. Its translation: CATSWLAGSNEQFF.

The chain has TRBV7-3 and TRBJ2-2; D is unresolved. The V end lost 2 bases, the J end lost 1 base, and 5 bases lay between the germline ends. The germline gives CDR1 SGHTA, CDR2 FQGTGA. The CDR3 is made up of 14 amino acids. CDR3 protein: CASSLEVNTGELFF. CDR3 bases: TGTGCCAGCAGCTTAGAGGTGAACACCGGGGAGCTGTTTTTT.

This chain uses TRBV19 with TRBJ1-5, with 8 bases aligning to TRBD1. Germline V gene data show CDR1 as LNHDA and CDR2 as SQIVND (reference sequence). The CDR3 contains 15 residues. Losses at the gene ends were 3 bases for V and 9 bases for J; bases not matched to a gene: 10. The CDR3 bases are TGTGCCAGTAGTATTAAAGAGACAGGGGTTGGGCCCCAGCATTTT. Protein product: CASSIKETGVGPQHF. Full variable domain (outside the CDR3, taken from reference TRBV19 and TRBJ1-5): DGGITQSPKYLFRKEGQNVTLSCEQNLNHDAMYWYRQDPGQGLRLIYYSQIVNDFQKGDIAEGYSVSREKKESFPLTVTSAQKNPTAFYLCASSIKETGVGPQHFGDGTRLSIL.

The chain employs TRBV7-9 and TRBJ1-1; 10 nucleotides match TRBD1. Per the germline V gene, CDR1 is SEHNR and CDR2 is FQNEAQ (reference sequence). With 6 bases clipped from V and 5 bases from J, the junction kept 3 bases outside the gene matches. The CDR3 is 13 residues long. The CDR3 reads CASRGQGWTEAFF. In nucleotides, the CDR3 is TGTGCCAGCAGGGGACAGGGGTGGACTGAAGCTTTCTTT.

This chain joins TRBV6-1 and TRBJ1-1; maybe TRBD1 (5 bases). There are 15 residues in the CDR3. The V and J ends lost 1 base and 0 bases respectively, with 9 bases between them. The germline CDR1 and CDR2 sequences are MNHNS and SASEGT. The CDR3 spells CASSEGWGVNTEAFF. CDR3 coding DNA: TGTGCCAGCAGTGAAGGTTGGGGGGTGAACACTGAAGCTTTCTTT.

The chain is built from TRBV29-1 and TRBJ2-2; no firm D call. Trimming cost V 5 bases and J 0 bases, with 7 bases left between them. CDR3 size: 13 residues. Germline CDR1 is SQVTM and CDR2 is ANQGSEA. The CDR3 coding sequence is TGCAGCGTTAGGGATTCGAACACCGGGGAGCTGTTTTTT. Protein product: CSVRDSNTGELFF.

The chain recombines TRBV29-1 with TRBJ2-7; 7 nucleotides agree with TRBD1. The germline CDR1 and CDR2 sequences are SQVTM and ANQGSEA. This CDR3 contains 18 residues. The V segment lost 2 bases and the J segment 0 bases; nucleotides outside the gene matches: 16. CDR3 in DNA: TGCAGCGTTGAATCGACAGGGCGTTGGGGTAGAAGCTCCTACGAGCAGTACTTC. This codes for CSVESTGRWGRSSYEQYF.